Shown below are 4 T cell receptor beta chains from a single sample sequenced in a study of blood T cell repertoires in COVID-19. Using immunoSEQ multiplex PCR, the repertoire was profiled, and TCRdb retains in-frame clones only, with some absent. The sample includes a few hundred thousand clones, roughly four fifths seen only once; the top ten take approximately 1.8%. The sequencing input was peripheral blood. These receptors all stem from a young man who had recovered from COVID-19.

The chain carries TRBV6-5 and TRBJ1-2, with 7 bases lining up with TRBD1. After removal of 4 bases from V and 4 bases from J, the junction contained 3 bases not matched to a gene. CDR1 is MNHEY, CDR2 SVGAGI, per germline. The CDR3 extends over 13 amino acids. CDR3 region: CASSSGTVYGYTF. The DNA of the CDR3 is TGTGCCAGCAGTTCCGGGACAGTCTATGGCTACACCTTC.

Here the CDR3 DNA reads TGTGCCAGCAGCTTACTCCCCTCAGAAGAGACCCAGTACTTC. As protein: CASSLLPSEETQYF. The rearrangement uses TRBV7-7 and TRBJ2-5, with D unclear. This CDR3 has 14 amino acids. V was clipped by 2 bases and J by 3 bases, with 10 bases between them. Germline assignment: CDR1 SSHAT and CDR2 FNYEAQ (reference sequence).

V usage is TRBV6-4 and J usage is TRBJ2-2, with D possibly being TRBD2 (5 bases). Germline CDR1 is MRHNA and CDR2 is SNTAGT. The CDR3 is 16 residues long. Trimming cost V 0 bases and J 4 bases, with 12 bases left between them. The CDR3 DNA follows: TGTGCCAGCAGTGACTCTCGGGGTCTGGGCACCGGGGAGCTGTTTTTT. The encoded protein is CASSDSRGLGTGELFF.

The chain links TRBV12-1 to TRBJ1-6; TRBD1, the table's D call, was not compared with the DNA. TRBV12-1 is classified as a pseudogene. The CDR3 spans 16 residues. This chain's CDR3 is CASSFEQGSYNSPLHF. CDR3 DNA sequence: TGTGCCAGCAGCTTTGAACAGGGCTCCTATAATTCACCCCTCCACTTT.